Each of the 27 T cell receptor beta chains below was sequenced from the same sample in a study of blood T cell repertoires in COVID-19. Clones were read by immunoSEQ multiplex PCR, and TCRdb kept only the in-frame ones, dropping some. The sample records 120,000 to 150,000 clones, around 77% being singletons. The specimen was peripheral blood. These receptors were obtained from a man aged 45-65 years with active or convalescent COVID-19.

V gene TRBV14 combines with J gene TRBJ2-7; 8 bases are a match to TRBD2. The germline CDR1 and CDR2 sequences are SGHDN and FVKESK. CDR3 length: 13 residues. The V and J ends lost 4 bases and 4 bases, in that order; junction bases with no gene match: 3. The DNA of the CDR3 is TGTGCCAGCAGCCCGGGACTAGTGTACGAGCAGTACTTC. Its translation: CASSPGLVYEQYF.

This rearrangement joins TRBV5-1 to TRBJ1-6; TRBD1 might be the D (6 bases). Deletions cut 4 bases from V and 5 bases from J, with 16 bases between. Germline CDR1 and CDR2: SGHRS and YFSETQ. There are 16 residues in the CDR3. The CDR3 loop is CASSLNGGYDNSPLHF. In DNA form, the CDR3 reads TGCGCCAGCAGCCTTAATGGGGGCTACGATAATTCACCCCTCCACTTT.

This clone was recorded at least ten times. This chain joins TRBV12-2 and TRBJ2-7; TRBD2 was called by the table and not checked on the DNA. TRBV12-2 is a documented pseudogene. CDR3 length equals 17 residues. In nucleotides, the CDR3 is TGTGCAAGTCGCTCCGAGCGCGGACTAGCGGGATACTACGAGCAGTACTTC. As protein: CASRSERGLAGYYEQYF.

The chain employs TRBV19 and TRBJ1-6; D is unresolved. Trimming removed 5 bases from V and 9 bases from J, with 14 bases in between. This CDR3 has 14 residues. The V gene's germline CDR1 is LNHDA and CDR2 SQIVND (reference sequence). This chain's CDR3 is CASSSQVDTSPLHF. As DNA, the CDR3 is TGTGCCAGTAGTTCCCAGGTGGATACTTCACCCCTCCACTTT.

The V call is TRBV7-9, the J call TRBJ1-1; no clear D gene. Germline CDR1 and CDR2: SEHNR and FQNEAQ (reference sequence). Trimming took 0 bases from V and 0 from J, leaving 11 bases between them. The CDR3 sequence is 16 residues long. The CDR3 DNA reads as TGTGCCAGCAGCTTAGCACAGACGGCAGTGAACACTGAAGCTTTCTTT. Translation gives CASSLAQTAVNTEAFF.

The CDR3 DNA reads TGCAGCGTTGCGGCCGGAGGGAACGGCGAGCAGTACTTC. Residues: CSVAAGGNGEQYF. The rearrangement uses TRBV29-1 and TRBJ2-7, with a tentative D call TRBD2 (6 bases). This CDR3 is 13 amino acids long. Germline values: CDR1 SQVTM, CDR2 ANQGSEA. Trimming took 4 bases from V and 6 from J, leaving 16 bases between them.

The chain recombines TRBV9 with TRBJ2-2; 7 nucleotides agree with TRBD2. The length of the CDR3 is 16 residues. V shed 0 bases and J 1 base; nucleotides not matched to a gene: 3. Germline V gene data show CDR1 as SGDLS and CDR2 as YYNGEE. The CDR3 DNA sequence: TGTGCCAGCAGCGTAGGAACGGGAGGGAACACCGGGGAGCTGTTTTTT. Translated: CASSVGTGGNTGELFF.

The sample holds a few counts of this clone. The chain uses TRBV28 and TRBJ2-1, with 9 nucleotides matching TRBD1. The V gene's germline CDR1 is MDHEN and CDR2 SYDVKM. The trim removed 6 bases at V and 5 bases at J, leaving 11 bases unmatched. The CDR3 contains 16 residues. CDR3 amino acids: CASRPFNRGQHNEQFF. The CDR3 DNA reads as TGTGCCAGCAGACCCTTCAACAGGGGGCAGCACAATGAGCAGTTCTTC.

The gene calls are TRBV27 and TRBJ2-2; D not resolved. CDR1 MNHEY and CDR2 SMNVEV come from the germline V gene (reference sequence). The CDR3 extends over 15 amino acids. V was clipped by 2 bases and J by 2 bases, with 9 bases between them. CDR3 bases: TGTGCCAGCAGTTTAAAGTGGAGTAACACCGGGGAGCTGTTTTTT. Its translation is CASSLKWSNTGELFF.

This clone was observed once. J is TRBJ2-3 and V is TRBV27, with TRBD2 matching over 9 bases. After removal of 6 bases from V and 4 bases from J, the junction contained 8 bases not matched to a gene. This CDR3 comprises 15 residues. Germline V gene sequence: CDR1 MNHEY, CDR2 SMNVEV (reference sequence). Written as DNA, the CDR3 is TGTGCCAGCAGCCCCGCAGCGGGAGGTTCAGATACGCAGTATTTT. As protein: CASSPAAGGSDTQYF.

The chain employs TRBV14 and TRBJ2-3, with a tentative D call TRBD2 (6 bases). The CDR3 runs to 17 residues. CDR1 SGHDN and CDR2 FVKESK come from the germline V gene. Trimming cost V 2 bases and J 6 bases, with 21 bases left between them. CDR3 in amino acids: CASSQRRNSGPGDTQYF. In DNA, the CDR3 is TGTGCCAGCAGCCAACGTCGGAATAGCGGCCCAGGGGATACGCAGTATTTT.

This sequence joins TRBV7-9 and TRBJ1-3; D possibly corresponds to TRBD1 (6 bases). Trimming took 0 bases from V and 4 from J, leaving 22 bases between them. Germline V gene sequence: CDR1 SEHNR, CDR2 FQNEAQ (reference sequence). CDR3 length: 19 amino acids. Here the CDR3 reads CASSLARGTGTMGGNTIYF. The CDR3 coding sequence is TGTGCCAGCAGCTTAGCGCGCGGTACAGGGACCATGGGAGGAAACACCATATATTTT.

V is TRBV5-8 and J is TRBJ2-3; possibly TRBD1 for D (6 bases). The germline CDR1 and CDR2 sequences are SGHTS and YDEGEE. This CDR3 region has 15 residues. The ends were cut back, 0 bases at V and 2 bases at J, with 10 bases in the middle. CDR3 amino acids: CASSLGGQNTDTQYF. The DNA of the CDR3 is TGTGCCAGCAGCTTGGGCGGACAGAACACAGATACGCAGTATTTT. Variable domain in full (rest from reference TRBV5-8 and TRBJ2-3): EAGVTQSPTHLIKTRGQQATLRCSPISGHTSVYWYQQALGLGLQFLLWYDEGEERNRGNFPPRFSGRQFPNYSSELNVNALELEDSALYLCASSLGGQNTDTQYFGPGTRLTVL.

This sequence joins TRBV11-2 and TRBJ1-3; tentatively, D is TRBD1 (5 bases). Deletions cut 2 bases from V and 4 bases from J, with 12 bases between. There are 15 residues in the CDR3. The germline V gene has CDR1 SGHAT and CDR2 FQNNGV. CDR3 sequence: CASSLIGAQGNTIYF. CDR3 nucleotide sequence: TGTGCCAGCAGCTTAATAGGGGCGCAAGGAAACACCATATATTTT. Full variable domain (remainder filled in from reference TRBV11-2 and TRBJ1-3): EAGVAQSPRYKIIEKRQSVAFWCNPISGHATLYWYQQILGQGPKLLIQFQNNGVVDDSQLPKDRFSAERLKGVDSTLKIQPAKLEDSAVYLCASSLIGAQGNTIYFGEGSWLTVV.

The J gene is TRBJ1-4, the V gene TRBV27; D is unresolved. Looked up from germline, CDR1 is MNHEY and CDR2 is SMNVEV (reference sequence). This CDR3 has 14 amino acids. The V and J ends lost 5 bases and 7 bases respectively, with 14 bases between them. CDR3: CASSPEQSGEKLFF. DNA for the CDR3: TGTGCCAGCAGTCCAGAACAGAGTGGTGAAAAACTGTTTTTT.

The rearrangement uses TRBV13 and TRBJ1-1; D not resolved. CDR1 PRHDT and CDR2 FYEKMQ come from the germline V gene (reference sequence). Trimming stripped 2 bases from V and 0 bases from J, with 19 bases between. The length of the CDR3 is 18 residues. The CDR3 DNA is TGTGCCAGCAGCTTACGGCAGGCCATCCAATTCATGAACACTGAAGCTTTCTTT. Protein product: CASSLRQAIQFMNTEAFF.

CDR3 sequence reads: CATSRASLGGTQYF. CDR3 DNA: TGTGCCACCAGCAGGGCGTCACTAGGCGGGACCCAGTACTTC. V and J are TRBV15 and TRBJ2-5; D perhaps matches TRBD2 (5 bases). The CDR3 has 14 amino acids. V was trimmed by 3 bases and J by 7 bases, leaving 15 bases between them. Germline CDR1 is LNHNV and CDR2 is YYDKDF (reference sequence).

The chain couples TRBV19 to TRBJ2-7, with TRBD1 matching over 7 bases. This CDR3 has 14 amino acids. The germline gives CDR1 LNHDA, CDR2 SQIVND (reference sequence). V lost 4 bases to trimming and J lost 2 bases; unmatched junction nucleotides: 5. CDR3 protein: CASSTRQGPYEQYF. Written as DNA, the CDR3 is TGTGCCAGTAGTACACGACAGGGACCCTACGAGCAGTACTTC.

This clone was seen more than once but under ten times. This chain joins TRBV9 and TRBJ2-7; 9 bases are a match to TRBD1. Germline trimming cut 2 bases from V and 3 bases from J; bases unmatched to any gene: 9. This CDR3 contains 16 residues. The germline V gene has CDR1 SGDLS and CDR2 YYNGEE. CDR3 coding DNA: TGTGCCAGCAGCGTCCAACAGGGGGCTGCTCACTACGAGCAGTACTTC. Protein: CASSVQQGAAHYEQYF.

The chain uses TRBV28 and TRBJ1-2, with TRBD1 matching over 8 bases. The germline CDR1 and CDR2 sequences are MDHEN and SYDVKM. The CDR3 consists of 14 residues. With 5 bases clipped from V and 3 bases from J, the junction kept 5 bases outside the gene matches. CDR3 sequence: CASSPQGAYYGYTF. CDR3 DNA: TGTGCCAGCAGTCCCCAGGGGGCATACTATGGCTACACCTTC.

The count of this clone is one. The V gene is TRBV11-1, the J gene TRBJ2-3; 9 nucleotides line up with TRBD2. V lost 5 bases to trimming and J lost 0 bases; unmatched junction nucleotides: 3. Germline lookup yields CDR1 SGHAT and CDR2 FQDESV (reference sequence). The CDR3 loop spans 15 amino acids. DNA of the CDR3: TGTGCCAGCAGCATTAGCGGGGGTAGCACAGATACGCAGTATTTT. Its translation: CASSISGGSTDTQYF. The complete variable domain, with remaining parts taken from reference TRBV11-1 and TRBJ2-3, reads EAEVAQSPRYKITEKSQAVAFWCDPISGHATLYWYRQILGQGPELLVQFQDESVVDDSQLPKDRFSAERLKGVDSTLKIQPAELGDSAMYLCASSISGGSTDTQYFGPGTRLTVL.

This clone was recorded once. This chain uses TRBV7-2 with TRBJ2-4; TRBD1 matches 11 bases. This CDR3 region has 16 residues. Trimming at V came to 4 bases and at J to 3 bases, leaving 5 bases not matched to a gene. CDR1 and CDR2 (germline): SGHTA, FQGNSA. Written as DNA, the CDR3 is TGTGCCAGCAGCTCGGGACAGGGGGACGGCAAAAACATTCAGTACTTC. The encoded protein is CASSSGQGDGKNIQYF.

The chain combines TRBV29-1 with TRBJ1-1; 7 bases are shared with TRBD1. The CDR3 sequence is 13 residues long. The germline V gene encodes CDR1 SQVTM and CDR2 ANQGSEA. The V segment lost 6 bases and the J segment 1 base; nucleotides outside the gene matches: 5. CDR3 nucleotides: TGCAGCGTGATACAGGGGCAGAACACTGAAGCTTTCTTT. It encodes CSVIQGQNTEAFF.

The rearrangement joins TRBV7-6 to TRBJ2-7; 7 bases line up with TRBD1. CDR1 SGHVS and CDR2 FNYEAQ come from the germline V gene. Trimming removed 5 bases from V and 0 bases from J; junction bases left unmatched: 10. The CDR3 is 16 amino acids. In nucleotides, the CDR3 is TGTGCCAGCAGCCCACGACAGGGCTCCAGCTCCTACGAGCAGTACTTC. Translation gives CASSPRQGSSSYEQYF.

This clone was detected once. The rearrangement uses TRBV29-1 and TRBJ1-2; no reliable D call. The germline V and J ends were trimmed by 3 bases and 5 bases, with 7 bases remaining between them. The CDR3 consists of 11 residues. CDR1 is SQVTM, CDR2 ANQGSEA, per germline. The CDR3 is CSVDSGYGYTF. As DNA, the CDR3 is TGCAGCGTTGATTCGGGATATGGCTACACCTTC.

V and J are TRBV27 and TRBJ1-1, with 7 positions matching TRBD1. The CDR3 covers 15 residues. The V gene end was trimmed by 0 bases and the J gene end by 2 bases; junction bases not matched to a gene: 3. Per the germline V gene, CDR1 is MNHEY and CDR2 is SMNVEV (reference sequence). Here the CDR3 reads CASSLSPGGNTEAFF. In DNA form, the CDR3 reads TGTGCCAGCAGTTTATCGCCAGGGGGAAACACTGAAGCTTTCTTT.

This chain connects TRBV18 to TRBJ1-5, with TRBD1 identical over 7 bases. CDR1 and CDR2 from the germline V gene are KGHSH and LQKENI. The CDR3 is 15 amino acids. Trimming removed 6 bases from V and 5 bases from J; junction bases left unmatched: 10. The CDR3: CASSPSGTEDQPQHF. In DNA, the CDR3 is TGTGCCAGCTCGCCCTCCGGGACAGAAGATCAGCCCCAGCATTTT.